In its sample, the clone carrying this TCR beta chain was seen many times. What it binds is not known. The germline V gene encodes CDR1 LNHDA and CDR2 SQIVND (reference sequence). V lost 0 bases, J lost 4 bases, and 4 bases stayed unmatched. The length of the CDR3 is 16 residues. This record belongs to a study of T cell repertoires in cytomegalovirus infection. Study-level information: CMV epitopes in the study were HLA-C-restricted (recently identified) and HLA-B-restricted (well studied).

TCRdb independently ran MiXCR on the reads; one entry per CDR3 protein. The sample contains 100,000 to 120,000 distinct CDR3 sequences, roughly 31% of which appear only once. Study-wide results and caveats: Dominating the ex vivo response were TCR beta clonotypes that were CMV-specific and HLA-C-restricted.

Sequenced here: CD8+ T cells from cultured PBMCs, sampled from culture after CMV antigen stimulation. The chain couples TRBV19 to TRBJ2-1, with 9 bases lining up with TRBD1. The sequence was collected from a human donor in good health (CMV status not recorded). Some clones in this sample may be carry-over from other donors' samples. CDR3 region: CASSIDLGTGYNEQFF. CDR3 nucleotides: TGTGCCAGTAGTATAGATCTCGGGACAGGGTACAATGAGCAGTTCTTC.